This is a list of T cell receptor beta chains from one sample in a study of control samples from healthy donors and cancer patients. Some clones are missing from TCRdb's copy, which holds only in-frame ones; the method was immunoSEQ multiplex PCR. This sample carries tens of thousands of clones, around 96% of them seen once, and the ten largest clones take around 2%. Sequencing used blood. These receptors originate from a woman in her twenties or thirties in good health. Both conserved end residues are part of each CDR3. Each record gives: J gene, V gene, clone size, D gene, CDR3 protein, CDR3 DNA. D genes are given only for firm matches. The listing skips clone size in some rows; elsewhere it reads once, few, many or a size class.

TRBJ1-4	TRBV25-1	NA	NA	CASSDKQGRNEKLFF	TGTGCCAGCAGTGATAAGCAGGGCAGGAATGAAAAACTGTTTTTT
TRBJ1-1	TRBV2	NA	TRBD1	CASSDQDRGRTEAFF	TGTGCCAGCAGTGATCAGGACAGGGGGCGGACTGAAGCTTTCTTT
TRBJ2-2	TRBV6-5	NA	NA	CASSYGQDTGELFF	TGTGCCAGCAGTTACGGACAAGACACCGGGGAGCTGTTTTTT
TRBJ1-5	TRBV20-1	once	NA	CSASSPTHSNQPQHF	TGCAGTGCTAGTTCACCGACACATAGCAATCAGCCCCAGCATTTT
TRBJ1-5	TRBV19	once	NA	CASSIMVSNQPQHF	TGTGCCAGTAGTATTATGGTGAGCAATCAGCCCCAGCATTTT
TRBJ2-7	TRBV2	NA	TRBD2	CASSEIGLAGGLYEQYF	TGTGCCAGCAGTGAAATCGGACTAGCGGGAGGGCTCTACGAGCAGTACTTC
TRBJ2-7	TRBV5-1	NA	NA	CASSLEHHEQYF	TGCGCCAGCAGCTTGGAACACCACGAGCAGTACTTC
TRBJ1-1	TRBV18	NA	NA	CASSPPRNTEAFF	TGTGCCAGCTCACCTCCGAGAAACACTGAAGCTTTCTTT
TRBJ2-1	TRBV28	NA	NA	CASSFISSYNEQFF	TGTGCCAGCAGTTTCATCAGCTCCTACAATGAGCAGTTCTTC
TRBJ1-4	TRBV6-5	NA	TRBD1	CASRGTGGSEKLFF	TGTGCCAGCAGGGGGACAGGGGGGAGCGAAAAACTGTTTTTT
TRBJ2-7	TRBV28	NA	TRBD2	CASSPTSGRVHYEQYF	TGTGCCAGCAGTCCTACCAGCGGGAGGGTGCACTACGAGCAGTACTTC
TRBJ2-2	TRBV7-9	once	NA	CASSLSPGELFF	TGTGCCAGCAGCTTATCACCCGGGGAGCTGTTTTTT
TRBJ2-7	TRBV18	NA	NA	CASSRDRTYEQYF	TGTGCCAGCTCACGGGACCGTACCTACGAGCAGTACTTC